This T cell receptor beta chain stems from a study of siplizumab effects on memory and regulatory T cells. Produced via immunoSEQ multiplex PCR; TCRdb's table is partial and in-frame only. The sample includes fewer than 110,000 clones, approximately 91% of them seen just once. This clonotype originated in a human donor in good health. The sample comprised non-Treg CD4+ T cells sorted from blood.

CDR3 region: CASSKPGRSNTGELFF. CDR3 in DNA: TGTGCCAGCAGCAAGCCGGGACGGTCGAACACCGGGGAGCTGTTTTTT. The rearrangement joins TRBV21-1 to TRBJ2-2. TRBV21-1 is classified as a pseudogene. The CDR3 runs 16 residues.